The rows below give T cell receptor beta chains drawn from one sample of a study of cytomegalovirus exposure and HLA in healthy donors. Only in-frame clones appear in the TCRdb table, and some are missing; sequencing was by immunoSEQ multiplex PCR. The table includes approximately 130,000 clones, 79% detected once. Sample: PBMCs. The source is a male donor in good health and CMV-seronegative. Both conserved end residues are part of each CDR3. The D gene is left open where the match is weak. Clone size appears in some rows only: once, few, many, or a class for an expanded clone.

d_call clone_size j_call v_call cdr3_aa cdr3_nt
TRBD1 NA TRBJ2-5 TRBV7-2 CASSLLGTVQETQYF TGTGCCAGCAGCTTATTAGGGACAGTCCAAGAGACCCAGTACTTC
NA once TRBJ2-7 TRBV2 CASSETGEDEQYF TGTGCCAGCAGTGAAACAGGGGAGGACGAGCAGTACTTC
NA NA TRBJ1-1 TRBV19 CASSISRLNNAEAFF TGTGCCAGTAGTATATCCCGATTAAACAACGCTGAAGCTTTCTTT
TRBD1 NA TRBJ2-3 TRBV7-9 CASSPPLGTATTDTQYF TGTGCCAGCAGCCCCCCCCTTGGGACAGCTACCACAGATACGCAGTATTTT
NA NA TRBJ2-1 TRBV9 CASSAFRGAYNEQFF TGTGCCAGCAGCGCATTCAGGGGGGCCTACAATGAGCAGTTCTTC
NA NA TRBJ1-6 TRBV2 CASSKDRSDNNSPLHF TGTGCCAGCAGCAAGGACAGATCGGATAATAATTCACCCCTCCACTTT
TRBD2 NA TRBJ2-3 TRBV4-2 CASSQGLAGGLTDTQYF TGTGCCAGCAGCCAAGGATTGGCGGGGGGCCTCACAGATACGCAGTATTTT
TRBD1 once TRBJ2-7 TRBV29-1 CSVTGTESSYEQYF TGCAGCGTTACCGGGACAGAGAGCTCCTACGAGCAGTACTTC
NA NA TRBJ1-5 TRBV12-5 CASGFTSRVKTNQPQHF TGTGCTAGTGGTTTCACTTCCAGGGTTAAGACCAATCAGCCCCAGCATTTT
NA NA TRBJ2-7 TRBV7-9 CASSHSGTPYEQYF TGTGCCAGCAGCCATTCCGGGACACCCTACGAGCAGTACTTC